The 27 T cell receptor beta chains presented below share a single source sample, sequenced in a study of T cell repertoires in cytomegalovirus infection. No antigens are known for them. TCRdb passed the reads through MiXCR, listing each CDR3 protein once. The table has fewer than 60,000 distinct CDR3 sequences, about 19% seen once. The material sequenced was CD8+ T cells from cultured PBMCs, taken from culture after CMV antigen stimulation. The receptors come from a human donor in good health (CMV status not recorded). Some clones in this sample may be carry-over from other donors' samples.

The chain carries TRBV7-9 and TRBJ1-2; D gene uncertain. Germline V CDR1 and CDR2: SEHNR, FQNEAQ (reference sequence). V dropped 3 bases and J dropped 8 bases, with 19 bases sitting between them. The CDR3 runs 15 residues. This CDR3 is CASSLKSDRDGGYTF. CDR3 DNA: TGTGCCAGCAGCTTGAAAAGTGATAGGGATGGAGGCTACACCTTC.

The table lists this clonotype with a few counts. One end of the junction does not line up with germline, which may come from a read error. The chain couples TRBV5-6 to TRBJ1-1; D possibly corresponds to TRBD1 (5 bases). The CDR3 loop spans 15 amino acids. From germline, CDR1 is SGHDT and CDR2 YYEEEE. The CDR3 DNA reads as TGTGCCAGCGGCTTCAGGGTCGAGACCAACACTGAAGCTTTCTTT. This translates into CASGFRVETNTEAFF.

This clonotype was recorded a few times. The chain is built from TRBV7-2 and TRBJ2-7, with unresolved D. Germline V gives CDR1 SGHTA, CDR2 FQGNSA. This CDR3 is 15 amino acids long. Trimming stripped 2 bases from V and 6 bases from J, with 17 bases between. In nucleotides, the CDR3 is TGTGCCAGCAGCTTAAATCGGCAACCGCGGCTCGAGCAGTACTTC. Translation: CASSLNRQPRLEQYF.

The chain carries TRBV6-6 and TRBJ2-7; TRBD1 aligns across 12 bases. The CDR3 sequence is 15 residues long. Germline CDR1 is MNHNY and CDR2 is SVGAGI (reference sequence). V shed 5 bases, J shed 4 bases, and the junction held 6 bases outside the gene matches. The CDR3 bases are TGTGCCAGCAGTGCAACGGGACAGGGGGCGTACGAGCAGTACTTC. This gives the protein CASSATGQGAYEQYF.

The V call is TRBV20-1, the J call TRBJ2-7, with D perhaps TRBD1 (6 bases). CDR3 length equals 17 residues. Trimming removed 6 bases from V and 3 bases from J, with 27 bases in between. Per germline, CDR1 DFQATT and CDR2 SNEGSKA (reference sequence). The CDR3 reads CSAVHPQDSPPFYEQYF. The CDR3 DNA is TGCAGTGCCGTCCACCCCCAGGACAGTCCTCCTTTCTACGAGCAGTACTTC.

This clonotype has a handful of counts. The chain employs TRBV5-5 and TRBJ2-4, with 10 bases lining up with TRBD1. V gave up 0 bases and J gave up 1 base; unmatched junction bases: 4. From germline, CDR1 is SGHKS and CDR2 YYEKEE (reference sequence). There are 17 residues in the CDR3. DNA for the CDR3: TGTGCCAGCAGCTTGGGACAGGGGGCCTTGGCCAAAAACATTCAGTACTTC. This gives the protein CASSLGQGALAKNIQYF.

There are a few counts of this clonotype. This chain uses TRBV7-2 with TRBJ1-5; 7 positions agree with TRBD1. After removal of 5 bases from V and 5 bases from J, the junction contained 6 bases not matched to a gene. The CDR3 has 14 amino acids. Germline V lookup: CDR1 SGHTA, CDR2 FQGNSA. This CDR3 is CASSLRDSYQPQHF. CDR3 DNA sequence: TGTGCCAGCAGCCTCCGGGACAGCTATCAGCCCCAGCATTTT.

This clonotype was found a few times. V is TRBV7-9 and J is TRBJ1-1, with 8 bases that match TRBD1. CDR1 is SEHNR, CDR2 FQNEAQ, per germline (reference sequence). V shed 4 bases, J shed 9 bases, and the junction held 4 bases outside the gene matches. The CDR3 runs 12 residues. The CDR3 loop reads CASSSGTGKAFF. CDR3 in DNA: TGTGCCAGCAGCTCGGGGACAGGCAAAGCTTTCTTT. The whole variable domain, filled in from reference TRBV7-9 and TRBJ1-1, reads DTGVSQNPRHKITKRGQNVTFRCDPISEHNRLYWYRQTLGQGPEFLTYFQNEAQLEKSRLLSDRFSAERPKGSFSTLEIQRTEQGDSAMYLCASSSGTGKAFFGQGTRLTVV.

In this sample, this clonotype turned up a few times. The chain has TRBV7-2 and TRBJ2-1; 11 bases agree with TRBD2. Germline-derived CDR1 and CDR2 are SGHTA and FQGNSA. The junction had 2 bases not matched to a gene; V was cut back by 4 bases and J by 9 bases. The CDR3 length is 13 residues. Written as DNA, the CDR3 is TGTGCCAGCAGCTCGGGACTAGCGGTTGAGCAGTTCTTC. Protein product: CASSSGLAVEQFF.

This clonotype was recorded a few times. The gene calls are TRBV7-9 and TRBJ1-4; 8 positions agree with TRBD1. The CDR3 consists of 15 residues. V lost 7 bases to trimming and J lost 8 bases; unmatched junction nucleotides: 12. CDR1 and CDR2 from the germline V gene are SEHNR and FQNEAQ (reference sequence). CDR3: CASTPGGTGGEKLFF. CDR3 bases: TGTGCCAGCACCCCCGGGGGGACAGGAGGCGAAAAACTGTTTTTT.

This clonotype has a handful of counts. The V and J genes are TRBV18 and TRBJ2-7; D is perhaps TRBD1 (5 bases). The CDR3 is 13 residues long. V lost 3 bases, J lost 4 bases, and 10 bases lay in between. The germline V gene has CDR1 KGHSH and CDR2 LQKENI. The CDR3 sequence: CASSPPRDYEQYF. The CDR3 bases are TGTGCCAGCTCACCCCCCAGGGATTACGAGCAGTACTTC. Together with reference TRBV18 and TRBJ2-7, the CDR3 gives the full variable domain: NAGVMQNPRHLVRRRGQEARLRCSPMKGHSHVYWYRQLPEEGLKFMVYLQKENIIDESGMPKERFSAEFPKEGPSILRIQQVVRGDSAAYFCASSPPRDYEQYFGPGTRLTVT.

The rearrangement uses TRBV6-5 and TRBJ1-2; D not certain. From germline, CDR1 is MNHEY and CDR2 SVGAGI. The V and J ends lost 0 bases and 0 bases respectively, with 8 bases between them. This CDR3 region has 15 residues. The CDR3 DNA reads TGTGCCAGCAGTTACTCGCAAACAGCTAACTATGGCTACACCTTC. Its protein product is CASSYSQTANYGYTF.

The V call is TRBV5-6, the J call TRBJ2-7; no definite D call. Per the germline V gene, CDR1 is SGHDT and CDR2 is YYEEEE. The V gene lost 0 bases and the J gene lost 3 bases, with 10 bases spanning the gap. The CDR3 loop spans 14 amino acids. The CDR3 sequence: CASSLAGSLYEQYF. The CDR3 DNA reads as TGTGCCAGCAGCTTGGCTGGCAGCCTCTACGAGCAGTACTTC.

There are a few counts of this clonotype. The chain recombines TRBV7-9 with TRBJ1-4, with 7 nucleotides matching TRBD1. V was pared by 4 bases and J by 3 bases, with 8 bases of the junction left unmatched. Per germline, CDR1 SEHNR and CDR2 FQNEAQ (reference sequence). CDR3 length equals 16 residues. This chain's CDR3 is CASSSNRGRANEKLFF. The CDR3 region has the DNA TGTGCCAGCAGCTCCAACAGGGGACGGGCTAATGAAAAACTGTTTTTT.

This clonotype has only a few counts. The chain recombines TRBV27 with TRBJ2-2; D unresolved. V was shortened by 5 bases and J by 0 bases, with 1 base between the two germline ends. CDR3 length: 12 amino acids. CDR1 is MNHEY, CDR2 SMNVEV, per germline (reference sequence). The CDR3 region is CASSPNTGELFF. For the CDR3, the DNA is TGTGCCAGCAGTCCGAACACCGGGGAGCTGTTTTTT.

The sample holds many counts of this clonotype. The CDR3 sequence is CAAKDGSSYNSPLHF. CDR3 DNA sequence: TGTGCCGCCAAGGACGGGAGCTCCTATAATTCACCCCTCCACTTT. V and J are TRBV10-3 and TRBJ1-6; D is unresolved. CDR1 is ENHRY and CDR2 is SYGVKD in the germline V gene. V was clipped by 11 bases and J by 0 bases, with 14 bases between them. CDR3 size: 15 residues.

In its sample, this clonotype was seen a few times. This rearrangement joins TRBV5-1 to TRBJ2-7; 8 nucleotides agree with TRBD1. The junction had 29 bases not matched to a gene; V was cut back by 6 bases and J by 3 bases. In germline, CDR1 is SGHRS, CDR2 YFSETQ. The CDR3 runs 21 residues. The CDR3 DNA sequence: TGCGCCAGCATTGGAGTTTGTTTAGCTAAATTTAGGGACAGGTTGATCTACGAGCAGTACTTC. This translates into CASIGVCLAKFRDRLIYEQYF.

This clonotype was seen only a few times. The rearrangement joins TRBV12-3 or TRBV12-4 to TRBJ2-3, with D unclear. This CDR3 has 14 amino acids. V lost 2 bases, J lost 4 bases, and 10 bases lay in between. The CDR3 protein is CASSLIGPADTQYF. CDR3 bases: TGTGCCAGCAGTTTAATCGGCCCGGCAGATACGCAGTATTTT.

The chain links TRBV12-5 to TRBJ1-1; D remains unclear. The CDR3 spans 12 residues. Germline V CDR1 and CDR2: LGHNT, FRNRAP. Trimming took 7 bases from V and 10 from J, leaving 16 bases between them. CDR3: CASAIAGRGAFF. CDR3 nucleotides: TGTGCTAGTGCTATCGCGGGGAGAGGAGCTTTCTTT. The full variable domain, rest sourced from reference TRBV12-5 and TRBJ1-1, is DARVTQTPRHKVTEMGQEVTMRCQPILGHNTVFWYRQTMMQGLELLAYFRNRAPLDDSGMPKDRFSAEMPDATLATLKIQPSEPRDSAVYFCASAIAGRGAFFGQGTRLTVV.

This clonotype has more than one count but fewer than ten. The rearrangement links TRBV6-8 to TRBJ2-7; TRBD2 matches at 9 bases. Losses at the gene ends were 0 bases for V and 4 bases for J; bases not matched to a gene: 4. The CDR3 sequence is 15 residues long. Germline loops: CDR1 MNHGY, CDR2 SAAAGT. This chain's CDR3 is CASSYSSSGDYEQYF. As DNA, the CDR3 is TGTGCCAGCAGTTACTCGTCTAGCGGGGATTACGAGCAGTACTTC.

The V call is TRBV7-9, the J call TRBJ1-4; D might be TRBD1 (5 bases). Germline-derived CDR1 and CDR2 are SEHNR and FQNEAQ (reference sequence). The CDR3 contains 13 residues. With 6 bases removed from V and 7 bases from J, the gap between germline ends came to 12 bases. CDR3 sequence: CASSMGQSEKLFF. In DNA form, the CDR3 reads TGTGCCAGCAGTATGGGGCAATCTGAAAAACTGTTTTTT.

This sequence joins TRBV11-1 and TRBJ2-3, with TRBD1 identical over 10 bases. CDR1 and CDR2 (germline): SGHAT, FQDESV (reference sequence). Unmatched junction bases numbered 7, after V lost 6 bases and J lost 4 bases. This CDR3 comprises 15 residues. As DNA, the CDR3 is TGTGCCAGCAGGTTACGGGACAGGGGATCAGATACGCAGTATTTT. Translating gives CASRLRDRGSDTQYF.

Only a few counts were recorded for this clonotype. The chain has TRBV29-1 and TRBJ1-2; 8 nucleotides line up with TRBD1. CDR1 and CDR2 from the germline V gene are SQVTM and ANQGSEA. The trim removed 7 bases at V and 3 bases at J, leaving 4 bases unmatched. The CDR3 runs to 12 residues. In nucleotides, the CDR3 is TGCAGCGCCCCACAGGGGGACTATGGCTACACCTTC. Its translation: CSAPQGDYGYTF.

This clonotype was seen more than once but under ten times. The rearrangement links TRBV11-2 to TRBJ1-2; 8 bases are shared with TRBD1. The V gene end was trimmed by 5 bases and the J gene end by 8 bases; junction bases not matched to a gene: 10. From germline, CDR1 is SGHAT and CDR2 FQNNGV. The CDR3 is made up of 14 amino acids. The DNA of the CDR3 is TGTGCCAGCAGCCCAGAGGGACAGGTTTACGGCTACACCTTC. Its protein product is CASSPEGQVYGYTF.

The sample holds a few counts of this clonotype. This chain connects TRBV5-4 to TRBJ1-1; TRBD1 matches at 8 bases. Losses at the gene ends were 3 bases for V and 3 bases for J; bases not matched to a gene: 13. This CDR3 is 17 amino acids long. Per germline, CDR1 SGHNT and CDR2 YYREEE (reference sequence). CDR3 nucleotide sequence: TGTGCCAGCAGCTCAGACAGGGGCGCCGGGGTTTACACTGAAGCTTTCTTT. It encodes CASSSDRGAGVYTEAFF. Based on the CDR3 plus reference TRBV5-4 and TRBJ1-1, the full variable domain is ETGVTQSPTHLIKTRGQQVTLRCSSQSGHNTVSWYQQALGQGPQFIFQYYREEENGRGNFPPRFSGLQFPNYSSELNVNALELDDSALYLCASSSDRGAGVYTEAFFGQGTRLTVV.

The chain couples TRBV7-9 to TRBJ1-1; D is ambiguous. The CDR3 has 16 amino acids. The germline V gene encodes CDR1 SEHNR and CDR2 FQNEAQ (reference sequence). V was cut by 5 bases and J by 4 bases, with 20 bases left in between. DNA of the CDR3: TGTGCCAGCAGCCCAGGTACCGGGGTTCAGGTCACTGAAGCTTTCTTT. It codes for CASSPGTGVQVTEAFF.

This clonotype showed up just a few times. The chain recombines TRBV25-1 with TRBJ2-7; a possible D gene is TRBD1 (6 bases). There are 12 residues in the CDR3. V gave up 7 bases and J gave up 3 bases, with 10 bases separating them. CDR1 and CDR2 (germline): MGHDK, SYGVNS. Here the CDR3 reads CASTEGGYEQYF. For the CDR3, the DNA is TGTGCCAGCACCGAAGGGGGCTACGAGCAGTACTTC.